The table lists the clone carrying this TCR beta chain with a count of one. The antigen remains undetermined. TCRdb used MiXCR to reprocess the reads, holding one entry per CDR3 protein. The sample yields about 890,000 distinct CDR3 sequences, about a third seen once. This entry is derived from a study of T cell repertoires in cytomegalovirus infection. Across the whole study: Used in the study were CMV epitopes, some recently identified and HLA-C-restricted, others well-studied and HLA-B-restricted.

This CDR3 contains 14 residues. Germline assignment: CDR1 MNHEY and CDR2 SVGEGT. Between the trimmed V and J ends, which lost 5 bases and 0 bases, there was a span of 8 bases. Overall study results and limits: Within the response measured ex vivo, HLA-C-restricted CMV-specific TCR beta clonotypes were dominant. Public TCR beta family frequency separated CMV-and-HLA carriers, including in an independent cohort.

The TCR sequence derives from a human donor in good health (CMV status not recorded). Some clones in this sample may be carry-over from other donors' samples. The J gene is TRBJ1-5, the V gene TRBV6-2 or TRBV6-3; D uncertain. The sequences come from cultured CD8+ T cells from PBMCs, collected from culture after CMV antigen stimulation. The CDR3 sequence: CASSVWDSNQPQHF. CDR3 nucleotides: TGTGCCAGCAGTGTCTGGGATAGCAATCAGCCCCAGCATTTT.